A single sample is the source of the 31 T cell receptor beta chains below, sequenced in a study of vaccination and CD4 T cells after COVID-19. Stated treatment: roughly 10-day PBMC culture with coronavirus spike peptide pools or control peptides (ViraFEST assay). Once obtained from cultured CD4+ T cells, the DNA was sequenced using the Oncomine TCR Beta short-read assay. TCRdb recomputed calls from the PCR reads with MiXCR, one row per CDR3 protein. There are approximately 16,000 distinct CDR3 sequences in the sample; nearly 80% occur only once, and around 10% lies in the top ten. These receptors have no known antigen. The sequencing here drew on CD4+ T cells from blood, cultured in vitro, taken after SARS-CoV-2 vaccination. The source of these receptors is a human donor who received a COVID-19 vaccine.

This clonotype was detected once. This rearrangement joins TRBV30 to TRBJ1-1; unclear D gene. The CDR3 spans 13 residues. The germline V gene encodes CDR1 GTSNPN and CDR2 SVGIG (reference sequence). V lost 1 base and J 1 base, leaving 7 bases between the germline ends. CDR3 coding DNA: TGTGCCTGGAGTGAGCAACGGAACACTGAAGCTTTCTTT. This gives the protein CAWSEQRNTEAFF.

This clonotype was recorded once. J is TRBJ2-1 and V is TRBV7-8, with D unresolved. Deletions cut 2 bases from V and 7 bases from J, with 18 bases between. The CDR3 contains 16 residues. Germline V gene sequence: CDR1 SGHVS, CDR2 FQNEAQ. Here the CDR3 DNA reads TGTGCCAGCAGCTTAACCCGGAGAAGGCTTAGAAATGAGCAGTTCTTC. Translating it yields CASSLTRRRLRNEQFF.

The chain couples TRBV2 to TRBJ2-1; D ambiguous. Germline CDR1 SNHLY, CDR2 FYNNEI. The length of the CDR3 is 14 residues. V shed 2 bases and J shed 3 bases, with 8 bases lying between them. The CDR3 loop is CASSEWVDYNEQFF. DNA of the CDR3: TGTGCCAGCAGTGAATGGGTGGACTACAATGAGCAGTTCTTC.

The CDR3 spells CASQGQGARHGYTF. The CDR3, as DNA: TGTGCCAGCCAGGGACAGGGGGCCCGTCATGGCTACACCTTC. The V gene is TRBV19, the J gene TRBJ1-2; 12 nucleotides agree with TRBD1. Germline lookup yields CDR1 LNHDA and CDR2 SQIVND (reference sequence). With V trimmed by 9 bases and J by 6 bases, 8 bases remained unmatched. The CDR3 covers 14 residues.

The rearrangement joins TRBV19 to TRBJ1-4; D is unresolved. Germline CDR1 reads LNHDA; CDR2 reads SQIVND (reference sequence). The CDR3 consists of 13 residues. Trimming left V 6 bases short and J 7 bases short, with 12 bases between. CDR3 sequence: CASSPVGIEKLFF. In nucleotides, the CDR3 is TGTGCCAGTAGCCCCGTGGGGATTGAAAAACTGTTTTTT.

This chain connects TRBV12-3 or TRBV12-4 to TRBJ1-2; tentatively, D is TRBD1 (5 bases). V dropped 5 bases and J dropped 5 bases, with 21 bases sitting between them. The CDR3 totals 16 residues. CDR3 sequence reads: CASSAARWGTLYGYTF. Here the CDR3 DNA reads TGTGCCAGCAGTGCAGCCCGTTGGGGGACCCTATATGGCTACACCTTC.

V and J are TRBV20-1 and TRBJ2-5; unclear D gene. The CDR3 sequence is 12 residues long. V was cut by 4 bases and J by 2 bases, with 8 bases left in between. The germline V gene encodes CDR1 DFQATT and CDR2 SNEGSKA (reference sequence). CDR3 loop: CSANGFQETQYF. The CDR3 DNA reads TGCAGTGCTAATGGGTTTCAAGAGACCCAGTACTTC.

The chain combines TRBV24-1 with TRBJ1-5, with D unclear. CDR3 length equals 12 residues. Germline CDR1 is KGHDR and CDR2 is SFDVKD. V shed 6 bases and J shed 2 bases, with 4 bases lying between them. CDR3 protein: CATSQGNQPQHF. The CDR3 DNA follows: TGTGCCACCAGTCAGGGCAATCAGCCCCAGCATTTT.

The rearrangement joins TRBV6-1 to TRBJ1-2; D is uncertain. CDR3 length: 15 residues. Germline V gene lookup returns CDR1 MNHNS and CDR2 SASEGT. Trimming pared 3 bases from V and 3 bases from J, leaving 14 bases between. The CDR3 coding sequence is TGTGCCAGCAGTGATAAAAGGTTCGGTGACTATGGCTACACCTTC. It encodes CASSDKRFGDYGYTF.

The rearrangement joins TRBV12-3 or TRBV12-4 to TRBJ2-5, with D possibly being TRBD1 or TRBD2 (5 bases each). V was clipped by 6 bases and J by 13 bases, with 18 bases between them. CDR3 length: 12 residues. The DNA of the CDR3 is TGTGCCAGCAGCCACGGTTTGGGACCCCCGTACTTC. Translation: CASSHGLGPPYF.

The V and J genes are TRBV7-8 and TRBJ1-2; D is possibly TRBD1 (6 bases). Trimming cost V 1 base and J 2 bases, with 17 bases left between them. CDR1 and CDR2 (germline): SGHVS, FQNEAQ. The CDR3 is made up of 17 amino acids. The CDR3 loop is CASSLDRVLKVNYGYTF. CDR3 in DNA: TGTGCCAGCAGCTTAGACAGGGTATTAAAGGTGAACTATGGCTACACCTTC.

The chain joins TRBV20-1 to TRBJ1-5; D call uncertain. The CDR3 length is 15 residues. Trimming shortened V by 4 bases and J by 0 bases, and 13 bases separated the two germline ends. Germline loops: CDR1 DFQATT, CDR2 SNEGSKA (reference sequence). CDR3 residues: CSATTRDPSNQPQHF. The DNA of the CDR3 is TGCAGTGCTACTACACGGGATCCTAGCAATCAGCCCCAGCATTTT.

The gene calls are TRBV12-3 or TRBV12-4 and TRBJ1-5; D might be TRBD1 (5 bases). Trimming shortened V by 7 bases and J by 1 base, and 23 bases separated the two germline ends. The CDR3 runs 18 residues. The CDR3 protein is CASTSTGGIGESNQPQHF. In nucleotides, the CDR3 is TGTGCCAGCACCTCCACTGGGGGTATAGGGGAGAGCAATCAGCCCCAGCATTTT.

V gene TRBV7-9 combines with J gene TRBJ1-5; TRBD1 matches 7 bases. The CDR3 has 23 residues. J was trimmed by 1 base and V by 2 bases; bases with no gene match: 26. Germline CDR1 reads SEHNR; CDR2 reads FQNEAQ (reference sequence). The CDR3 bases are TGTGCCAGCAGCTTACAGAAACTCCATAGGGGTCCAGAGACAGGGTTGAGCAATCAGCCCCAGCATTTT. Protein product: CASSLQKLHRGPETGLSNQPQHF.

This chain links TRBV12-3 or TRBV12-4 with TRBJ1-5; D may be TRBD1 (5 bases). The CDR3 extends over 14 amino acids. Trimming stripped 2 bases from V and 7 bases from J, with 12 bases between. CDR3 nucleotide sequence: TGTGCCAGCAGTTTATACGAGGGGCGGCAGCCCCAGCATTTT. Residues: CASSLYEGRQPQHF.

This clonotype has only a few counts. The genes are TRBV15 and TRBJ2-1, with D perhaps being TRBD1 or TRBD2 (5 bases each). The CDR3 length is 18 residues. Trimming removed 0 bases at V and 0 bases at J, with 15 bases between. Germline V gene sequence: CDR1 LNHNV, CDR2 YYDKDF (reference sequence). For the CDR3, the DNA is TGTGCCACCAGCAGAGATCTGGCTGGGACCAGCTCCTACAATGAGCAGTTCTTC. The encoded protein is CATSRDLAGTSSYNEQFF.

This clonotype was detected a few times. This chain connects TRBV27 to TRBJ2-3; no clear D. The germline V gene has CDR1 MNHEY and CDR2 SMNVEV (reference sequence). The CDR3 extends over 13 amino acids. V shed 6 bases and J shed 4 bases, with 11 bases lying between them. CDR3 sequence reads: CASSTSAADTQYF. For the CDR3, the DNA is TGTGCCAGCAGCACCTCCGCCGCAGATACGCAGTATTTT.

The chain employs TRBV20-1 and TRBJ1-1; 10 positions match TRBD1. From germline, CDR1 is DFQATT and CDR2 SNEGSKA (reference sequence). Losses at the gene ends were 1 base for V and 4 bases for J; bases not matched to a gene: 0. The CDR3 length is 13 residues. DNA of the CDR3: TGCAGTGCTAGAGGGACAGGGGGCACTGAAGCTTTCTTT. This translates into CSARGTGGTEAFF.

The chain has TRBV20-1 and TRBJ2-3; 8 bases map to TRBD1. Germline CDR1 is DFQATT and CDR2 is SNEGSKA (reference sequence). The trim removed 1 base at V and 4 bases at J, leaving 4 bases unmatched. The CDR3 has 14 amino acids. The CDR3 coding sequence is TGCAGTGCTAGAGGGACAGGGAACCCAGATACGCAGTATTTT. Translated, it gives CSARGTGNPDTQYF.

The CDR3 sequence: CASSETPQEISNQPQHF. As DNA, the CDR3 is TGTGCCAGCAGTGAAACCCCGCAGGAGATTAGCAATCAGCCCCAGCATTTT. V usage is TRBV6-1 and J usage is TRBJ1-5; D remains unclear. Germline V lookup: CDR1 MNHNS, CDR2 SASEGT. There are 17 residues in the CDR3. Trimming pared 2 bases from V and 0 bases from J, leaving 14 bases between.

This chain connects TRBV21-1 to TRBJ2-4; TRBD1 reflects the table's D call only, with no check against the DNA. TRBV21-1 is a pseudogene segment. This CDR3 is built from 16 residues. This chain's CDR3 is CASLGRFADSKNIQYF. The CDR3 DNA sequence: TGTGCCAGTTTGGGACGGTTCGCGGACTCCAAAAACATTCAGTACTTC.

J is TRBJ2-5 and V is TRBV5-1; TRBD1 agrees at 7 bases. Trimming cost V 2 bases and J 2 bases; bases outside gene matches: 3. The CDR3 totals 14 residues. The germline CDR1 and CDR2 sequences are SGHRS and YFSETQ. In nucleotides, the CDR3 is TGCGCCAGCAGCTTAGGGGACAGACAAGAGACCCAGTACTTC. Translation: CASSLGDRQETQYF.

This clonotype came up a few times. This rearrangement joins TRBV7-2 to TRBJ2-1; 8 positions agree with TRBD1. The trim removed 6 bases at V and 12 bases at J, leaving 7 bases unmatched. The germline gives CDR1 SGHTA, CDR2 FQGNSA. The CDR3 contains 12 residues. The CDR3 DNA reads as TGTGCCAGCAGGGACAGGGACGGGGGGCAGTTCTTC. Protein product: CASRDRDGGQFF. The complete variable domain, with remaining parts taken from reference TRBV7-2 and TRBJ2-1, reads GAGVSQSPSNKVTEKGKDVELRCDPISGHTALYWYRQSLGQGLEFLIYFQGNSAPDKSGLPSDRFSAERTGGSVSTLTIQRTQQEDSAVYLCASRDRDGGQFFGPGTRLTVL.

V is TRBV30 and J is TRBJ2-5; TRBD1 might be the D (5 bases). The V gene's germline CDR1 is GTSNPN and CDR2 SVGIG (reference sequence). There are 14 residues in the CDR3. The V and J ends lost 4 bases and 5 bases respectively, with 17 bases between them. Written as DNA, the CDR3 is TGTGCCTGGAAGTCAGGGAATACCGGGGAGACCCAGTACTTC. Its protein is CAWKSGNTGETQYF.

The J gene is TRBJ1-5, the V gene TRBV21-1; the table names TRBD1, a call not compared with the DNA. TRBV21-1 is a known pseudogene. The CDR3 has 18 amino acids. Written as DNA, the CDR3 is TGTGCCAGCAGCAAAAGGGATGGGCGTAGCTCGAGGAATCAGCCCCAGCATTTT. Translating gives CASSKRDGRSSRNQPQHF.

The chain joins TRBV7-2 to TRBJ2-4; 10 bases match TRBD2. CDR1 is SGHTA, CDR2 FQGNSA, per germline. V lost 2 bases, J lost 8 bases, and 6 bases stayed unmatched. The CDR3 is 15 amino acids. The CDR3 sequence is CASSLKRGGPDIQYF. The DNA for the CDR3 is TGTGCCAGCAGCTTAAAGCGGGGGGGTCCAGACATTCAGTACTTC. The entire variable domain, with the rest obtained from reference TRBV7-2 and TRBJ2-4, is as follows: GAGVSQSPSNKVTEKGKDVELRCDPISGHTALYWYRQSLGQGLEFLIYFQGNSAPDKSGLPSDRFSAERTGGSVSTLTIQRTQQEDSAVYLCASSLKRGGPDIQYFGAGTRLSVL.

The chain recombines TRBV5-1 with TRBJ2-5; 8 bases are a match to TRBD2. From germline, CDR1 is SGHRS and CDR2 YFSETQ. Trimming at V came to 3 bases and at J to 1 base, leaving 5 bases not matched to a gene. The CDR3 totals 15 residues. The CDR3 sequence: CASSSTSVLQETQYF. In DNA, the CDR3 is TGCGCCAGCAGCTCGACTAGCGTCCTCCAAGAGACCCAGTACTTC.

V usage is TRBV2 and J usage is TRBJ1-3; possibly TRBD1 for D (5 bases). The CDR3 has 15 residues. V was trimmed by 7 bases and J by 0 bases, leaving 13 bases between them. Germline-derived CDR1 and CDR2 are SNHLY and FYNNEI. CDR3 coding DNA: TGTGCCAGCATTCCGGACACGAGCTCTGGAAACACCATATATTTT. This codes for CASIPDTSSGNTIYF.

This chain uses TRBV5-4 with TRBJ1-6; no reliable D call. V was shortened by 4 bases and J by 4 bases, with 9 bases between the two germline ends. Germline V gene sequence: CDR1 SGHNT, CDR2 YYREEE (reference sequence). This CDR3 has 14 amino acids. Here the CDR3 DNA reads TGTGCCAGCAGCATAGACACTTATAATTCACCCCTCCACTTT. The encoded protein is CASSIDTYNSPLHF.

The V gene is TRBV12-3 or TRBV12-4, the J gene TRBJ1-1; the match to TRBD1 covers 7 bases. The CDR3 contains 17 residues. The ends lost 7 bases at V and 0 bases at J; junction bases unmatched: 14. CDR3 sequence (DNA): TGTGCCAGCACCTCACAGGGGCCCATATCTATGAACACTGAAGCTTTCTTT. Translating gives CASTSQGPISMNTEAFF.

The V and J genes are TRBV2 and TRBJ1-6; 8 bases line up with TRBD1. Germline CDR1 and CDR2: SNHLY and FYNNEI. The length of the CDR3 is 15 residues. The junction had 5 bases not matched to a gene; V was cut back by 4 bases and J by 6 bases. Written as DNA, the CDR3 is TGTGCCAGCAGTGGTGGCAGGGGGCTTAATTCACCCCTCCACTTT. Residues: CASSGGRGLNSPLHF. Supplemented by reference TRBV2 and TRBJ1-6, the full variable domain reads EPEVTQTPSHQVTQMGQEVILRCVPISNHLYFYWYRQILGQKVEFLVSFYNNEISEKSEIFDDQFSVERPDGSNFTLKIRSTKLEDSAMYFCASSGGRGLNSPLHFGNGTRLTVT.